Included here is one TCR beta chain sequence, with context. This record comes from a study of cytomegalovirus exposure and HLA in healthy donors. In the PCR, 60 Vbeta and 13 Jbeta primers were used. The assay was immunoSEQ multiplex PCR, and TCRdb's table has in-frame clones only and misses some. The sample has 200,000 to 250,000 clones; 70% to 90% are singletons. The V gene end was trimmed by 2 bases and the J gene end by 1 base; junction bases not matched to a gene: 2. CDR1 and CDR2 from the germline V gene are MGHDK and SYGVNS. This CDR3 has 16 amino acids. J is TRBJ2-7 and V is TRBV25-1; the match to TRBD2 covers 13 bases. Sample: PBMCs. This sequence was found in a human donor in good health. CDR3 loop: CASSEPGLAGSYEQYF. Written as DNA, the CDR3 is TGTGCCAGCAGTGAACCGGGACTAGCGGGATCCTACGAGCAGTACTTC.